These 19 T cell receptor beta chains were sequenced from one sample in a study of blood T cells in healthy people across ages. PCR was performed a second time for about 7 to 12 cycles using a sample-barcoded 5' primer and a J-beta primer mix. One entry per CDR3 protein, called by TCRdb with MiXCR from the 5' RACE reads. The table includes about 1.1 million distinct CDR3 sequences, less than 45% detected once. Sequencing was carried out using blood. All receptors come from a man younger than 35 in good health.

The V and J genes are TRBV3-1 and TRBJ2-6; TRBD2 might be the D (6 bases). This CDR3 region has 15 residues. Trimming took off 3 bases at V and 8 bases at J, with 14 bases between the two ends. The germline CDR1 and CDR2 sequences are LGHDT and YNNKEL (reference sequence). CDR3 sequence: CASSHPYGGTNVLTF. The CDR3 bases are TGTGCCAGCAGCCATCCCTATGGGGGGACCAACGTCCTGACTTTC.

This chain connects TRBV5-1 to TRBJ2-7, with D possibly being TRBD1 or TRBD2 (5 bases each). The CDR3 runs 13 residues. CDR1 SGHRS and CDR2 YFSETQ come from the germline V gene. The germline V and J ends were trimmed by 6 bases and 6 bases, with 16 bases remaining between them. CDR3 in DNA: TGCGCCAGCAAGGCAGGGAGTTATTTCGAGCAGTACTTC. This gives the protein CASKAGSYFEQYF.

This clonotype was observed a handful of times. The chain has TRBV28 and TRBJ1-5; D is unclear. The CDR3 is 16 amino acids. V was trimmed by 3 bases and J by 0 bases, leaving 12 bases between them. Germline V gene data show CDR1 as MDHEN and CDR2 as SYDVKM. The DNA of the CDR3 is TGTGCCAGCAGTTTTGTCGCGGTATATAGCAATCAGCCCCAGCATTTT. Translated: CASSFVAVYSNQPQHF.

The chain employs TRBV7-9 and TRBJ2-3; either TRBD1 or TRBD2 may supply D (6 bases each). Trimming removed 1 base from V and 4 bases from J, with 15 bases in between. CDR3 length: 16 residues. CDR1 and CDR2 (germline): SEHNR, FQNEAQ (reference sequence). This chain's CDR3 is CASSLDPGAYADTQYF. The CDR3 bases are TGTGCCAGCAGCTTAGATCCGGGGGCGTACGCAGATACGCAGTATTTT.

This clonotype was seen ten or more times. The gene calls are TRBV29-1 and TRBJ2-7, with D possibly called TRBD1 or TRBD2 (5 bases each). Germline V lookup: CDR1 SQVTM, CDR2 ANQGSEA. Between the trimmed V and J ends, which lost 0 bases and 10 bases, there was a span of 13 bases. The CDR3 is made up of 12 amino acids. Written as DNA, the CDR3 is TGCAGCGTTGAAGATCGGGACGGCCCTCAGTACTTC. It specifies CSVEDRDGPQYF.

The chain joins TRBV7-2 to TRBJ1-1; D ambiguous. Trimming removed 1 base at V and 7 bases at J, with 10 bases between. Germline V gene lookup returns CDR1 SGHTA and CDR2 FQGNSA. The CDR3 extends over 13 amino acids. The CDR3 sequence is CASSLVSEGEAFF. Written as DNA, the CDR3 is TGTGCCAGCAGCTTAGTTTCGGAGGGTGAAGCTTTCTTT. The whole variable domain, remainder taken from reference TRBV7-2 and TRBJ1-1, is GAGVSQSPSNKVTEKGKDVELRCDPISGHTALYWYRQSLGQGLEFLIYFQGNSAPDKSGLPSDRFSAERTGGSVSTLTIQRTQQEDSAVYLCASSLVSEGEAFFGQGTRLTVV.

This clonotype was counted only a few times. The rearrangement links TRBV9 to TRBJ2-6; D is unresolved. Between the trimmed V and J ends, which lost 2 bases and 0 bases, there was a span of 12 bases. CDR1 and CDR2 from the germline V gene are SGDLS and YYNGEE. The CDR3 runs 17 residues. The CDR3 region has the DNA TGTGCCAGCAGCGTTTCTCAAGGCCGCTCTGGGGCCAACGTCCTGACTTTC. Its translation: CASSVSQGRSGANVLTF.

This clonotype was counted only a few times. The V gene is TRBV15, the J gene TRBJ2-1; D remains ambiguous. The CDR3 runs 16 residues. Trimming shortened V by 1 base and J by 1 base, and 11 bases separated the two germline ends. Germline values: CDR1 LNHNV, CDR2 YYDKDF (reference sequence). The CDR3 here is CATSRVRYRSYNEQFF. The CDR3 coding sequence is TGTGCCACCAGCAGAGTAAGATACAGATCCTACAATGAGCAGTTCTTC.

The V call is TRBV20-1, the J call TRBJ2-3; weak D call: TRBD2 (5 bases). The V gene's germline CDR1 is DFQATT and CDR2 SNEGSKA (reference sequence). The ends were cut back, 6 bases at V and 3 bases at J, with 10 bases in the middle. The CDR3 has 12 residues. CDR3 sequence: CSARGPTDTQYF. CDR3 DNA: TGCAGTGCCCGAGGGCCGACAGATACGCAGTATTTT.

In DNA, the CDR3 is TGTGCCAGCGGCTCCTCAACATCCTATGGCTACACCTTC. This encodes CASGSSTSYGYTF. The rearrangement joins TRBV7-2 to TRBJ1-2; no clear D. Trimming took 8 bases from V and 4 from J, leaving 14 bases between them. The CDR3 is 13 amino acids. Germline V CDR1 and CDR2: SGHTA, FQGNSA.

CDR3 protein: CSTTLLSRPRDTF. The CDR3 DNA follows: TGCAGTACTACCTTGTTGAGCCGGCCGAGGGACACCTTC. The chain has TRBV20-1 and TRBJ1-2; no clear D. V was shortened by 8 bases and J by 12 bases, with 25 bases between the two germline ends. This CDR3 has 13 amino acids. Per the germline V gene, CDR1 is DFQATT and CDR2 is SNEGSKA (reference sequence).

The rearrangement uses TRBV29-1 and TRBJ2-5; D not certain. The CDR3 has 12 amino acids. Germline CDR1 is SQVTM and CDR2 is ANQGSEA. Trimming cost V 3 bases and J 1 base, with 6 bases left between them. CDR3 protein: CSVDAAQETQYF. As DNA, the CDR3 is TGCAGCGTTGATGCAGCCCAAGAGACCCAGTACTTC. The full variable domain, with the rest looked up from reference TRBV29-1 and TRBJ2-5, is SAVISQKPSRDICQRGTSLTIQCQVDSQVTMMFWYRQQPGQSLTLIATANQGSEATYESGFVIDKFPISRPNLTFSTLTVSNMSPEDSSIYLCSVDAAQETQYFGPGTRLLVL.

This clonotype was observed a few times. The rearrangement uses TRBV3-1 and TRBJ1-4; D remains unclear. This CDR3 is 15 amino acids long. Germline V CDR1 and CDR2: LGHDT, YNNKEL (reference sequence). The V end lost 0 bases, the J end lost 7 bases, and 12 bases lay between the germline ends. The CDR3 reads CASSQDRGRSEKLFF. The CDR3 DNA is TGTGCCAGCAGCCAAGATCGTGGGAGGTCTGAAAAACTGTTTTTT.

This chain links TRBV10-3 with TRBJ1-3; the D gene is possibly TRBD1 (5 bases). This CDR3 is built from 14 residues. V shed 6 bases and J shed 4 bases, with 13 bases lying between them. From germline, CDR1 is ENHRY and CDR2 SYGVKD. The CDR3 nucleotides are TGTGCCATCAGCAGCGGGGGTGGAGGAAACACCATATATTTT. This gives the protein CAISSGGGGNTIYF.

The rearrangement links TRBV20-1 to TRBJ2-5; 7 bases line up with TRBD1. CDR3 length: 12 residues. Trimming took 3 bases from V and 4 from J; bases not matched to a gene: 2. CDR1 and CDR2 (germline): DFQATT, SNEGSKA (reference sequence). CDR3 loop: CSASWTGETQYF. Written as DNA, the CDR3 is TGCAGTGCTAGCTGGACAGGAGAGACCCAGTACTTC.

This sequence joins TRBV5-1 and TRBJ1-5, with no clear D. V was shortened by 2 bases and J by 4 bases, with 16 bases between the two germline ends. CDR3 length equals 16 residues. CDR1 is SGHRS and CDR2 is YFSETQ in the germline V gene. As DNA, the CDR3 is TGCGCCAGCAGCTTCTCCCCGGCCCCTAAGAATCAGCCCCAGCATTTT. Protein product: CASSFSPAPKNQPQHF.

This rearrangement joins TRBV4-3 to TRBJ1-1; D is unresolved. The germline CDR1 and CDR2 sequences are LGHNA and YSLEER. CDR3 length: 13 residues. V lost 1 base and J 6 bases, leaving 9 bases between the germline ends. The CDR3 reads CASSQGLHSEAFF. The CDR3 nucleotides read TGCGCCAGCAGCCAAGGGTTACACTCTGAAGCTTTCTTT.

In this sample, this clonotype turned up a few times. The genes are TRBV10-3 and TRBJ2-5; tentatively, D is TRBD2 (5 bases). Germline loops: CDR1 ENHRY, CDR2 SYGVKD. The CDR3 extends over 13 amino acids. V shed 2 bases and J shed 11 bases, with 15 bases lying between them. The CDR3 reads CAISEDGFWEQYF. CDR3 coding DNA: TGTGCCATCAGTGAGGATGGTTTTTGGGAGCAGTACTTC.

In DNA form, the CDR3 reads TGTGCCGCCTCGCCAGGGGGGGGTGAGGCTTTCTTT. It is translated as CAASPGGGEAFF. V and J are TRBV24-1 and TRBJ1-1, with 7 bases aligning to TRBD1. CDR1 is KGHDR and CDR2 is SFDVKD in the germline V gene. The CDR3 is 12 residues long. V was pared by 12 bases and J by 11 bases, with 14 bases of the junction left unmatched.